The rows below give T cell receptor beta chains drawn from one sample of a study of control samples from healthy donors and cancer patients. The data were produced by immunoSEQ multiplex PCR, yet TCRdb's version contains in-frame clones alone and is incomplete. The sample lists about 120,000 clones; 87% were seen once. The sequenced sample consisted of blood. These receptors all come from a man aged 25 to 45 in good health. CDR3s include the opening cysteine and the closing phenylalanine or tryptophan. A D gene is named only where the DNA matches it firmly. Clone size appears in some rows only: once, few, many, or a class for an expanded clone.

d_gene: .
abundance: .
v_gene: TRBV5-8
j_gene: TRBJ2-5
CDR3aa: CASSLGRQVQGTQYF
CDR3nt: TGTGCCAGCAGCCTTGGCCGACAGGTCCAAGGGACCCAGTACTTC

d_gene: TRBD1
abundance: .
v_gene: TRBV7-2
j_gene: TRBJ2-7
CDR3aa: CASSYGTGVDRDEQYF
CDR3nt: TGTGCCAGCAGCTATGGGACAGGGGTTGATCGGGACGAGCAGTACTTC

d_gene: TRBD1
abundance: .
v_gene: TRBV5-1
j_gene: TRBJ2-6
CDR3aa: CASGPGQGDSGANVLTF
CDR3nt: TGCGCCAGCGGACCGGGACAGGGGGATTCTGGGGCCAACGTCCTGACTTTC

d_gene: TRBD2
abundance: .
v_gene: TRBV11-3
j_gene: TRBJ2-3
CDR3aa: CASSWRGLAGSTDTQYF
CDR3nt: TGTGCCAGCAGCTGGAGAGGACTAGCGGGGAGCACAGATACGCAGTATTTT

d_gene: .
abundance: .
v_gene: TRBV4-1
j_gene: TRBJ1-3
CDR3aa: CASSQTRDWGNTIYF
CDR3nt: TGCGCCAGCAGCCAAACCCGGGATTGGGGAAACACCATATATTTT

d_gene: .
abundance: .
v_gene: TRBV6-5
j_gene: TRBJ2-7
CDR3aa: CASRPGEGGVYEQYF
CDR3nt: TGTGCCAGCAGGCCAGGGGAAGGGGGGGTCTACGAGCAGTACTTC

d_gene: .
abundance: .
v_gene: TRBV11-3
j_gene: TRBJ1-3
CDR3aa: CASSLDGNSGNTIYF
CDR3nt: TGTGCCAGCAGCTTGGACGGGAACTCTGGAAACACCATATATTTT

d_gene: .
abundance: .
v_gene: TRBV5-1
j_gene: TRBJ2-1
CDR3aa: CASSLITGSYNEQFF
CDR3nt: TGCGCCAGCAGCTTGATAACGGGCTCCTACAATGAGCAGTTCTTC

d_gene: TRBD1
abundance: .
v_gene: TRBV7-3
j_gene: TRBJ1-1
CDR3aa: CASSLTGDKTEAFF
CDR3nt: TGTGCCAGCAGCTTGACAGGGGATAAGACTGAAGCTTTCTTT

d_gene: .
abundance: once
v_gene: TRBV11-3
j_gene: TRBJ1-1
CDR3aa: CASSWGGSRSEAFF
CDR3nt: TGTGCCAGCAGTTGGGGCGGATCAAGGTCTGAAGCTTTCTTT

d_gene: TRBD1
abundance: once
v_gene: TRBV18
j_gene: TRBJ1-1
CDR3aa: CASSRGTGRNTEAFF
CDR3nt: TGTGCCAGCTCAAGGGGGACAGGGCGGAACACTGAAGCTTTCTTT

d_gene: .
abundance: .
v_gene: TRBV4-2
j_gene: TRBJ1-5
CDR3aa: CASSQDWGSNQPQHF
CDR3nt: TGTGCCAGCAGCCAAGATTGGGGTAGCAATCAGCCCCAGCATTTT

d_gene: TRBD1
abundance: .
v_gene: TRBV10-3
j_gene: TRBJ1-2
CDR3aa: CAISPDRGNHLYGYTF
CDR3nt: TGTGCCATCAGCCCCGACAGGGGCAACCACCTCTATGGCTACACCTTC

d_gene: TRBD1
abundance: .
v_gene: TRBV30
j_gene: TRBJ1-6
CDR3aa: CAWISPGTAGSPLHF
CDR3nt: TGTGCCTGGATTTCGCCGGGGACAGCTGGATCACCCCTCCACTTT

d_gene: .
abundance: .
v_gene: TRBV6-2/TRBV6-3
j_gene: TRBJ1-2
CDR3aa: CASSPGGARTRDGYTF
CDR3nt: TGTGCCAGCAGCCCTGGGGGTGCCAGGACAAGAGATGGCTACACCTTC

d_gene: .
abundance: .
v_gene: TRBV11-2
j_gene: TRBJ1-6
CDR3aa: CASSWGKVVDDSPLHF
CDR3nt: TGTGCCAGCAGCTGGGGAAAAGTGGTGGATGATTCACCCCTCCACTTT

d_gene: .
abundance: once
v_gene: TRBV15
j_gene: TRBJ1-3
CDR3aa: CATSRRGNTIYF
CDR3nt: TGTGCCACCAGCAGGAGAGGAAACACCATATATTTT

d_gene: .
abundance: .
v_gene: TRBV24-1
j_gene: TRBJ1-2
CDR3aa: CATSEPGQNYGYTF
CDR3nt: TGTGCCACCAGTGAGCCCGGACAGAACTATGGCTACACCTTC